This T cell receptor beta chain was sequenced for a study of blood T cell repertoires in COVID-19 (dated by TCRdb to the early 2020s). At the level of the whole study: Samples from collaborators originated in the United States, Italy and Spain and spanned both the acute and convalescent phases of COVID-19. The prospective study material was composed of cDNA or gDNA derived from T cells, B-cell-depleted T cells, or PBMCs. Deeply sampled blood TCRbeta repertoires from subjects exposed to, actively infected with, or recovered from COVID-19 were included in the dataset. A freely available public database, intended as a resource for researchers studying the immune response to SARS-CoV-2, is where the repertoires were released. Samples came from the ongoing ImmuneRACE study (first 160 participants) plus 1,254 subjects from 6 global collaborators. Sample metadata almost always included a de-identified subject ID, COVID-19 status, age in years and sex. Where HLA class I and class II types were available, the types were taken from metadata supplied by the sample provider, not from assay-based typing.

Overall results and qualifications from the work: The quantity of clinical and demographic metadata differed by source and by participant and was supplied without curation.

The CDR3, from cysteine to phenylalanine, totals 15 residues. Kept here is only the CDR3 DNA, which spans 45 bases and is read in frame from base 1. In the germline V gene (reference sequence), CDR1 corresponds to LNHNV and CDR2 to YYDKDF. For this chain, trimming is 4 bases at the V end and 5 bases at the J end, and the number of junction bases without a gene match is 7. Collaborating institutions collected whole blood in K2EDTA tubes following their own protocols. Collaborator samples were shipped for TCRbeta analysis as frozen whole blood, isolated PBMCs, or DNA extracted from either sample type. With regard to this clone: No cognate antigen has been identified for it. The sample holds no much larger clone one base away, and base qualities are not on file.

TCRbeta CDR3 regions were amplified from genomic DNA using the immunoSEQ Assay, a bias-controlled multiplex PCR. In the original analysis: Nucleated cell counts per sample were estimated from amplification of reference gene primers within the assay. To quantify the absolute abundance of each unique TCRbeta CDR3 rearrangement, sequence reads were collapsed and filtered. For each sample, productive Simpson clonality was calculated by taking the square root of Simpson's diversity index across productive rearrangements. TCRdb provides this immuneACCESS table in a form limited to in-frame rearrangements. Some clones are lacking; in checked studies, under half of them reflect an unresolved V gene, and why the rest are absent is not known. Clone size and the V and J calls come from that table; the DNA yielded D and trimming. The sample table shows about 130,000 clones, and roughly 80% are seen once. The ten most abundant clones make up over 2.5% of the sample.

The sample taken for sequencing was peripheral blood. The source of this sequence is a woman of 80 years or more with acute or convalescent COVID-19. Recombination linked TRBV15 to TRBJ1-1, with 10 bases in between that match TRBD1. The nucleotides are TGTGCCACCAGCAAACGGACAGGGGGTGTGACTGAAGCTTTCTTT. Its protein product is CATSKRTGGVTEAFF.